The rows below give T cell receptor beta chains drawn from one sample of a study of cytomegalovirus exposure and HLA in healthy donors. Repertoires were generated with immunoSEQ multiplex PCR, while TCRdb's copy carries only in-frame clones and drops some. The sample records about 94,000 clones, roughly 80% being singletons. The sample taken for sequencing was PBMCs. The receptor set was obtained from a woman aged 60 to 75 in good health and CMV-seronegative. CDR3s include the opening cysteine and the closing phenylalanine or tryptophan. Each record gives: CDR3 protein, CDR3 DNA, D gene, J gene, V gene, clone size. D genes are given only for firm matches. Clone size is stated in some rows and not others, as once, few, many or a class when expanded.

CASTWFGGQETQYF	TGTGCCAGCACTTGGTTCGGAGGGCAAGAGACCCAGTACTTC	NA	TRBJ2-5	TRBV7-2	NA
CASTTDRTAYGYTF	TGTGCCAGCACCACCGACAGGACGGCCTATGGCTACACCTTC	NA	TRBJ1-2	TRBV6-5	NA
CASSEREVDYEQYF	TGTGCCAGCAGTGAGCGGGAGGTTGACTACGAGCAGTACTTC	TRBD2	TRBJ2-7	TRBV6-6	NA
CASSYSAGYYEQYF	TGTGCCAGCAGTTACTCGGCGGGTTACTACGAGCAGTACTTC	NA	TRBJ2-7	TRBV6-5	NA
CASGQPGTGGDGAYGYTF	TGTGCTAGTGGACAACCCGGGACAGGGGGCGACGGGGCATATGGCTACACCTTC	TRBD1	TRBJ1-2	TRBV12-5	NA
CASSLGTSAGELFF	TGTGCCAGCAGCCTAGGGACTAGCGCCGGGGAGCTGTTTTTT	TRBD2	TRBJ2-2	TRBV13	few
CASSGSGVYEQYF	TGTGCCAGCAGCGGATCGGGAGTCTACGAGCAGTACTTC	NA	TRBJ2-7	TRBV7-2	NA
CASSSVAGGPDTQYF	TGTGCCAGCAGTTCGGTAGCGGGGGGGCCAGATACGCAGTATTTT	TRBD2	TRBJ2-3	TRBV6-5	NA
CASSVETSYAIYEQYF	TGCGCCAGCAGCGTGGAAACTAGCTACGCGATCTACGAGCAGTACTTC	NA	TRBJ2-7	TRBV5-1	few
CASSETRGEKLFF	TGTGCCAGCAGTGAGACTCGGGGTGAAAAACTGTTTTTT	NA	TRBJ1-4	TRBV2	NA
CASSPWPQGTEAFF	TGTGCCAGCAGTCCCTGGCCCCAGGGGACTGAAGCTTTCTTT	NA	TRBJ1-1	TRBV6-5	NA
CASSPGLTGTDTQYF	TGCGCCAGCAGCCCTGGACTAACAGGAACAGATACGCAGTATTTT	NA	TRBJ2-3	TRBV5-1	NA
CASSLRPGRNTEAFF	TGTGCCAGCAGCTTAAGGCCGGGAAGGAACACTGAAGCTTTCTTT	NA	TRBJ1-1	TRBV7-2	NA
CATSTSGGNTGELFF	TGTGCCACCAGCACCAGCGGGGGTAACACCGGGGAGCTGTTTTTT	TRBD2	TRBJ2-2	TRBV15	NA
CASSVPGRVANTGELFF	TGTGCCAGCAGCGTACCGGGTCGAGTCGCGAACACCGGGGAGCTGTTTTTT	NA	TRBJ2-2	TRBV9	NA
CASGYRVGEQYF	TGTGCCAGCGGATACAGGGTTGGGGAGCAGTACTTC	NA	TRBJ2-7	TRBV9	NA
CAWARAYEQYF	TGTGCCTGGGCTCGAGCCTACGAGCAGTACTTC	NA	TRBJ2-7	TRBV30	NA
CASSPRQGNEQFF	TGTGCCAGCAGCCCACGACAGGGGAATGAGCAGTTCTTC	TRBD1	TRBJ2-1	TRBV7-9	NA
CASRVTSGGSYNEQFF	TGTGCCAGTAGGGTGACTAGCGGGGGCTCCTACAATGAGCAGTTCTTC	TRBD2	TRBJ2-1	TRBV19	NA
CASSPITAGNYGYTF	TGTGCCAGCAGCCCGATAACGGCAGGGAACTATGGCTACACCTTC	NA	TRBJ1-2	TRBV7-8	NA
CASNTDRGKAFF	TGTGCCAGCAACACGGACAGGGGTAAAGCTTTCTTT	TRBD1	TRBJ1-1	TRBV6-5	few
CASSIAGGPTFYGYTF	TGTGCCAGTAGTATCGCAGGGGGTCCTACATTCTATGGCTACACCTTC	TRBD1	TRBJ1-2	TRBV19	once